A selection of T cell receptor beta chains follows, all from one sample in a study of T cell responses to AZD1222 COVID-19 vaccine. Measured with immunoSEQ multiplex PCR; TCRdb has only the in-frame clones, and not every one. This sample yields approximately 170,000 clones, of which roughly nine tenths are seen a single time; 6.5% to 8.5% belongs to the top ten. Sequenced material: peripheral blood, taken on day 0 of AZD1222 vaccination. Receptor source: an adult in good health. CDR3s include the opening cysteine and the closing phenylalanine or tryptophan. The order of the fields is clone size, J gene, D gene, V gene, CDR3 protein, CDR3 DNA. The D gene is left open where the match is weak. The listing skips clone size in some rows; elsewhere it reads once, few, many or a size class.

clone size: -
J gene: TRBJ2-1
D gene: TRBD2
V gene: TRBV19
CDR3 protein: CASSKRIAGVSYNEQFF
CDR3 DNA: TGTGCCAGTAGTAAACGAATAGCGGGGGTCTCCTACAATGAGCAGTTCTTC

clone size: -
J gene: TRBJ2-5
D gene: -
V gene: TRBV7-2
CDR3 protein: CASSLYTKETQYF
CDR3 DNA: TGTGCCAGCAGCCTATACACAAAAGAGACCCAGTACTTC

clone size: -
J gene: TRBJ2-5
D gene: TRBD1
V gene: TRBV2
CDR3 protein: CAMGQQETQYF
CDR3 DNA: TGTGCCATGGGACAGCAAGAGACCCAGTACTTC

clone size: -
J gene: TRBJ2-7
D gene: -
V gene: TRBV6-5
CDR3 protein: CASKSDRRGEQYF
CDR3 DNA: TGTGCCAGCAAATCGGACAGGAGGGGCGAGCAGTACTTC

clone size: -
J gene: TRBJ1-6
D gene: TRBD1
V gene: TRBV7-9
CDR3 protein: CASSLDRGGSPLHF
CDR3 DNA: TGTGCCAGCAGCTTGGACAGGGGTGGTTCACCCCTCCACTTT

clone size: -
J gene: TRBJ2-1
D gene: TRBD2
V gene: TRBV19
CDR3 protein: CASSILSGGAHEQFF
CDR3 DNA: TGTGCCAGTAGTATACTTAGCGGGGGGGCGCATGAGCAGTTCTTC

clone size: -
J gene: TRBJ2-7
D gene: -
V gene: TRBV30
CDR3 protein: CAWGPGVVTEQYF
CDR3 DNA: TGTGCCTGGGGCCCAGGGGTGGTTACCGAGCAGTACTTC

clone size: -
J gene: TRBJ1-6
D gene: -
V gene: TRBV27
CDR3 protein: CATRPGGISPLHF
CDR3 DNA: TGTGCCACCAGACCTGGGGGCATCTCACCCCTCCACTTT

clone size: -
J gene: TRBJ2-3
D gene: -
V gene: TRBV6-1
CDR3 protein: CASSEASDTQYF
CDR3 DNA: TGTGCCAGCAGTGAGGCTTCAGATACGCAGTATTTT

clone size: -
J gene: TRBJ2-3
D gene: -
V gene: TRBV5-5
CDR3 protein: CASNQGPGRPTTDTQYF
CDR3 DNA: TGTGCCAGCAACCAAGGCCCGGGCAGACCGACCACAGATACGCAGTATTTT

clone size: -
J gene: TRBJ2-7
D gene: -
V gene: TRBV7-9
CDR3 protein: CASSASGTGSYEQYF
CDR3 DNA: TGTGCCAGCAGCGCCTCGGGGACGGGGTCCTACGAGCAGTACTTC

clone size: -
J gene: TRBJ1-5
D gene: TRBD1
V gene: TRBV5-4
CDR3 protein: CASSIMGQGSNQPQHF
CDR3 DNA: TGTGCCAGCAGCATTATGGGACAGGGGTCGAATCAGCCCCAGCATTTT

clone size: -
J gene: TRBJ2-5
D gene: TRBD2
V gene: TRBV5-6
CDR3 protein: CASSLLTAGAIETQYF
CDR3 DNA: TGTGCCAGCAGCTTGTTGACAGCGGGGGCCATCGAGACCCAGTACTTC

clone size: -
J gene: TRBJ2-5
D gene: -
V gene: TRBV3-1/TRBV3-2
CDR3 protein: CASSQGLSGKETQYF
CDR3 DNA: TGTGCCAGCAGCCAAGGTCTCTCAGGGAAGGAGACCCAGTACTTC

clone size: once
J gene: TRBJ2-7
D gene: TRBD1
V gene: TRBV7-2
CDR3 protein: CASSWTGTETYEQYF
CDR3 DNA: TGTGCCAGCAGCTGGACCGGGACAGAAACCTACGAGCAGTACTTC

clone size: -
J gene: TRBJ1-6
D gene: TRBD1
V gene: TRBV10-3
CDR3 protein: CAISDDRVSYNSPLHF
CDR3 DNA: TGTGCCATCAGTGACGACAGGGTGTCCTATAATTCACCCCTCCACTTT

clone size: -
J gene: TRBJ1-2
D gene: TRBD1
V gene: TRBV28
CDR3 protein: CASSGGDRFNYGYTF
CDR3 DNA: TGTGCCAGCAGTGGAGGGGACAGGTTCAACTATGGCTACACCTTC

clone size: once
J gene: TRBJ2-7
D gene: TRBD2
V gene: TRBV11-2
CDR3 protein: CASSLGSGGFGYEQYF
CDR3 DNA: TGTGCCAGCAGCTTAGGAAGCGGGGGCTTCGGCTACGAGCAGTACTTC

clone size: once
J gene: TRBJ1-2
D gene: -
V gene: TRBV19
CDR3 protein: CASSIGQGGYGYTF
CDR3 DNA: TGTGCCAGTAGTATCGGTCAGGGTGGGTATGGCTACACCTTC

clone size: -
J gene: TRBJ2-7
D gene: TRBD2
V gene: TRBV9
CDR3 protein: CASSVDSGDPSYEQYF
CDR3 DNA: TGTGCCAGCAGCGTTGATAGCGGGGACCCCTCCTACGAGCAGTACTTC

clone size: -
J gene: TRBJ2-5
D gene: -
V gene: TRBV7-9
CDR3 protein: CASSLNGKETQYF
CDR3 DNA: TGTGCCAGCAGCTTAAACGGTAAAGAGACCCAGTACTTC

clone size: -
J gene: TRBJ1-1
D gene: -
V gene: TRBV15
CDR3 protein: CATSRDVLGGTEAFF
CDR3 DNA: TGTGCCACCAGCAGAGATGTATTGGGGGGCACTGAAGCTTTCTTT

clone size: -
J gene: TRBJ2-7
D gene: TRBD2
V gene: TRBV28
CDR3 protein: CASSLLTSGGIYEQYF
CDR3 DNA: TGTGCCAGCAGTTTACTAACTAGCGGGGGAATATACGAGCAGTACTTC

clone size: -
J gene: TRBJ2-4
D gene: TRBD1
V gene: TRBV5-6
CDR3 protein: CASSGGQSIQYF
CDR3 DNA: TGTGCCAGCAGCGGGGGACAGTCCATTCAGTACTTC

clone size: -
J gene: TRBJ2-5
D gene: -
V gene: TRBV18
CDR3 protein: CASSQNSRQYQETQYF
CDR3 DNA: TGTGCCAGCTCCCAAAACTCACGCCAGTACCAAGAGACCCAGTACTTC